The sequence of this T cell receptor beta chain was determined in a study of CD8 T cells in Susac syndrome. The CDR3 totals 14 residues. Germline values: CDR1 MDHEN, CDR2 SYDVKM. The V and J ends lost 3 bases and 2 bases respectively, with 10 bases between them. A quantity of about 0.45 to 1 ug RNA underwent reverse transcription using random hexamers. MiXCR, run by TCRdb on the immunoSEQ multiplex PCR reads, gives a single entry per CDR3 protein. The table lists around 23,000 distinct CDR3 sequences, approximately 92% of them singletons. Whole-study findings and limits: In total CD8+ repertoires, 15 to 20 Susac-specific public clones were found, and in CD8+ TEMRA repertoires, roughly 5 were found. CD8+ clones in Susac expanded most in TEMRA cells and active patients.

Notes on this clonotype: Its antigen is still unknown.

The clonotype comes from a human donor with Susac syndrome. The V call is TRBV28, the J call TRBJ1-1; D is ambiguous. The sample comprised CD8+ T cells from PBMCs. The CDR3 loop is CASSFGQINTEAFF. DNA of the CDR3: TGTGCCAGCAGTTTCGGGCAAATCAACACTGAAGCTTTCTTT.